The 2 T cell receptor beta chains presented below share a single source sample, sequenced in a study of CD8+ T cells in alopecia areata. Following RNA extraction, reverse transcription yielded cDNA that acted as the sequencing template. The data were produced by immunoSEQ multiplex PCR, yet TCRdb's version contains in-frame clones alone and is incomplete. The sample has around 80,000 clones, roughly 50% seen once; the top ten hold approximately 5.3%. The specimen was NKG2D-high CD8+ T cells sorted from blood. These receptor sequences come from a human donor with alopecia areata.

This clone occurred a few times. The rearrangement uses TRBV29-1 and TRBJ2-1, with 10 bases lining up with TRBD2. Germline trimming cut 3 bases from V and 10 bases from J; bases unmatched to any gene: 9. This CDR3 spans 14 amino acids. Germline assignment: CDR1 SQVTM and CDR2 ANQGSEA. The CDR3: CSVDSSGRGMEQFF. The CDR3 nucleotides are TGCAGCGTTGACTCTAGCGGGAGAGGTATGGAGCAGTTCTTC.

The rearrangement joins TRBV7-7 to TRBJ2-1; 9 bases match TRBD1. From germline, CDR1 is SSHAT and CDR2 FNYEAQ (reference sequence). The CDR3 is 13 amino acids. CDR3 DNA: TGTGCTAGGACCCGGACAGGGGACAATGAGCAGTTCTTC. Translated: CARTRTGDNEQFF. The variable domain in full, with the rest retrieved from reference TRBV7-7 and TRBJ2-1, is GAGVSQSPRYKVTKRGQDVTLRCDPISSHATLYWYQQALGQGPEFLTYFNYEAQPDKSGLPSDRFSAERPEGSISTLTIQRTEQRDSAMYRCARTRTGDNEQFFGPGTRLTVL.